Below, 32 T cell receptor beta chains from the same sample are listed, as sequenced in a study of CXCR3-negative and CXCR3-positive naive CD8 T cells. Carrying UMI labels, the TRB cDNA libraries were prepared through 5' RACE. TCRdb re-called the 5' RACE reads and shows each CDR3 protein once, DNA omitted. Its table records roughly 86,000 distinct CDR3 sequences. The material sequenced was naive CXCR3- CD8+ T cells from blood. As to subset: CD45RO-CCR7+CD27+CD95- naive CD8+ T cells lacking CXCR3 (TNR3-). The receptors originated from a human donor in good health. Some clones in this sample may be carry-over from other donors' samples.

J is TRBJ2-1 and V is TRBV29-1; TCRdb indicates TRBD1, and absent DNA this call remains unverified. The CDR3 consists of 14 residues. CDR1 and CDR2 (germline): SQVTM, ANQGSEA. The chain's CDR3 is CSVPVLDRVIEQFF.

CDR3: CASSQEHGSGSPYNEQFF. The chain uses TRBV3-1 and TRBJ2-1; TCRdb gives TRBD2 as the D gene, but with no DNA this cannot be confirmed. This CDR3 contains 18 residues. Looked up from germline, CDR1 is LGHDT and CDR2 is YNNKEL (reference sequence).

The rearrangement links TRBV29-1 to TRBJ1-2; the TCRdb D gene call, TRBD1, has no DNA to confirm it. CDR3 size: 16 residues. CDR1 is SQVTM and CDR2 is ANQGSEA in the germline V gene. CDR3 amino acids: CSAEDQGQADLYGYTF.

The genes are TRBV11-2 and TRBJ2-5; checking the TCRdb D call of TRBD2 is not possible without DNA. The CDR3 runs 14 residues. In germline, CDR1 is SGHAT, CDR2 FQNNGV. This chain's CDR3 is CASSLYEGWETQYF. The entire variable domain, with the rest obtained from reference TRBV11-2 and TRBJ2-5, is as follows: EAGVAQSPRYKIIEKRQSVAFWCNPISGHATLYWYQQILGQGPKLLIQFQNNGVVDDSQLPKDRFSAERLKGVDSTLKIQPAKLEDSAVYLCASSLYEGWETQYFGPGTRLLVL.

The J gene is TRBJ2-2, the V gene TRBV7-9. The CDR3 spans 13 residues. Germline CDR1 SEHNR, CDR2 FQNEAQ (reference sequence). The CDR3 sequence is CASSFGYAGELFF.

The V gene is TRBV29-1, the J gene TRBJ2-5; TCRdb's D call of TRBD1 is untestable without DNA. The CDR3 extends over 15 amino acids. Per the germline V gene, CDR1 is SQVTM and CDR2 is ANQGSEA. The CDR3 is CSVDWGRDIQETQYF.

The chain has TRBV13 and TRBJ2-7; TCRdb's D call of TRBD2 is untestable without DNA. CDR3 size: 15 residues. Germline assignment: CDR1 PRHDT and CDR2 FYEKMQ (reference sequence). The CDR3: CASSLGGTAIYEQYF.

The V gene is TRBV7-8, the J gene TRBJ2-5. The CDR3 totals 11 residues. Germline assignment: CDR1 SGHVS and CDR2 FQNEAQ. CDR3 amino acids: CASSLAETQYF.

The rearrangement joins TRBV12-3 or TRBV12-4 to TRBJ1-1; the D gene TCRdb calls, TRBD1, cannot be checked with no DNA. The CDR3 has 15 residues. The CDR3 region is CASSFHRGDRTEAFF.

The chain employs TRBV4-1 and TRBJ2-1. The CDR3 is made up of 15 amino acids. Germline loops: CDR1 MGHRA, CDR2 YSYEKL. The CDR3 sequence is CASSSQGSFYNEQFF.

The chain employs TRBV6-6 and TRBJ1-5; TCRdb returns TRBD1, unconfirmable since there is no DNA. The CDR3 is made up of 13 amino acids. The V gene's germline CDR1 is MNHNY and CDR2 SVGAGI (reference sequence). The CDR3 protein is CASTEGEIQPQHF.

This chain uses TRBV6-5 with TRBJ2-1; TCRdb selects TRBD1, and the lack of DNA leaves this call unchecked. The CDR3 consists of 15 residues. CDR1 and CDR2 from the germline V gene are MNHEY and SVGAGI. CDR3: CASSYGVGGYNEQFF.

The chain employs TRBV7-3 and TRBJ2-7; lacking DNA, the TRBD1 call made by TCRdb goes unchecked. In germline, CDR1 is SGHTA, CDR2 FQGTGA. This CDR3 is 14 amino acids long. CDR3 region: CASSLTGGAEEQYF.

The chain combines TRBV4-3 with TRBJ1-1. Germline V gene lookup returns CDR1 LGHNA and CDR2 YSLEER. The length of the CDR3 is 13 residues. CDR3 residues: CASSRGLNTEAFF.

The gene calls are TRBV7-9 and TRBJ2-7; TCRdb selects TRBD1, and the lack of DNA leaves this call unchecked. Germline V gene sequence: CDR1 SEHNR, CDR2 FQNEAQ (reference sequence). The CDR3 spans 13 residues. The chain's CDR3 is CASSGGTSYEQYF.

This chain connects TRBV28 to TRBJ1-5; the TRBD1 assignment by TCRdb is unverifiable without DNA. Germline V gene sequence: CDR1 MDHEN, CDR2 SYDVKM. This CDR3 has 17 residues. CDR3 sequence reads: CASSFLRSQGTNQPQHF. Using reference TRBV28 and TRBJ1-5 for the parts outside the CDR3, the full variable domain is DVKVTQSSRYLVKRTGEKVFLECVQDMDHENMFWYRQDPGLGLRLIYFSYDVKMKEKGDIPEGYSVSREKKERFSLILESASTNQTSMYLCASSFLRSQGTNQPQHFGDGTRLSIL.

The chain couples TRBV27 to TRBJ2-7; TCRdb reports TRBD1, a call that lacks DNA to check it against. Germline CDR1 is MNHEY and CDR2 is SMNVEV (reference sequence). This CDR3 has 14 amino acids. The CDR3 region is CARTRTGGSYEQYF.

The CDR3 spells CAIPESDRTISYEQYF. The rearrangement uses TRBV10-3 and TRBJ2-7; the D call from TCRdb, TRBD1, cannot be confirmed without DNA. There are 16 residues in the CDR3. Germline-derived CDR1 and CDR2 are ENHRY and SYGVKD.

V usage is TRBV20-1 and J usage is TRBJ1-1; without DNA, the TCRdb call of TRBD1 cannot be checked. The CDR3 consists of 17 residues. Per germline, CDR1 DFQATT and CDR2 SNEGSKA (reference sequence). CDR3: CSARSLTGGASFSEAFF.

The chain links TRBV6-5 to TRBJ2-3; lacking DNA, the TRBD2 call made by TCRdb goes unchecked. Germline CDR1 and CDR2: MNHEY and SVGAGI. The CDR3 consists of 15 residues. CDR3 sequence: CASSGLAGSEDTQYF.

V and J are TRBV5-6 and TRBJ2-5. The CDR3 has 13 amino acids. In germline, CDR1 is SGHDT, CDR2 YYEEEE. Here the CDR3 reads CASSLMLQETQYF.

The chain carries TRBV4-2 and TRBJ1-1. This CDR3 has 14 amino acids. CDR1 is LGHNA and CDR2 is YNFKEQ in the germline V gene. CDR3 protein: CASSQEPANTEAFF.

The chain couples TRBV29-1 to TRBJ2-7; TCRdb proposes TRBD1, but this gene call is untestable without DNA. Germline CDR1 reads SQVTM; CDR2 reads ANQGSEA. The CDR3 contains 13 residues. CDR3 sequence: CSAVTPKGYEQYF.

This chain connects TRBV6-5 to TRBJ1-1; TCRdb selects TRBD1, and the lack of DNA leaves this call unchecked. The germline CDR1 and CDR2 sequences are MNHEY and SVGAGI. The CDR3 sequence is 19 residues long. The CDR3 sequence: CASSSGGEGAGFIVSEAFF.

This chain joins TRBV12-5 and TRBJ1-1; TCRdb returns TRBD1, unconfirmable since there is no DNA. Per the germline V gene, CDR1 is LGHNT and CDR2 is FRNRAP. The CDR3 totals 14 residues. CDR3 residues: CASGLVSGGTEAFF.

The rearrangement uses TRBV18 and TRBJ1-2. The CDR3 consists of 14 residues. Germline-derived CDR1 and CDR2 are KGHSH and LQKENI. The CDR3 loop reads CASSPETRGQGYTF.

The rearrangement links TRBV27 to TRBJ2-6; TCRdb proposes TRBD1, but this gene call is untestable without DNA. Germline loops: CDR1 MNHEY, CDR2 SMNVEV (reference sequence). This CDR3 spans 17 amino acids. The CDR3 protein is CASSLGGGALGANVLTF.

The gene calls are TRBV7-9 and TRBJ2-3. CDR3 length equals 15 residues. CDR1 is SEHNR, CDR2 FQNEAQ, per germline (reference sequence). CDR3 protein: CASSHSGRSADTQYF.

The gene calls are TRBV28 and TRBJ1-1. CDR3 length equals 15 residues. The germline gives CDR1 MDHEN, CDR2 SYDVKM. CDR3 sequence: CASRSIEMLNTEAFF.

Measured by frequency, this clonotype is medium-sized (0.01 to 0.1%). V usage is TRBV7-9 and J usage is TRBJ2-3; TCRdb's D call, TRBD1, is unchecked because there is no DNA. The CDR3 extends over 14 amino acids. Germline V gene sequence: CDR1 SEHNR, CDR2 FQNEAQ (reference sequence). The CDR3: CASSLGAGRDTQYF.

V usage is TRBV29-1 and J usage is TRBJ1-2; absent DNA, TCRdb's TRBD1 call cannot be checked. CDR1 is SQVTM, CDR2 ANQGSEA, per germline. The CDR3 contains 12 residues. CDR3 protein: CSDLGTEYGYTF.

The chain carries TRBV11-2 and TRBJ1-3. Germline lookup yields CDR1 SGHAT and CDR2 FQNNGV. The length of the CDR3 is 13 residues. CDR3 region: CASSLVDGDTIYF.